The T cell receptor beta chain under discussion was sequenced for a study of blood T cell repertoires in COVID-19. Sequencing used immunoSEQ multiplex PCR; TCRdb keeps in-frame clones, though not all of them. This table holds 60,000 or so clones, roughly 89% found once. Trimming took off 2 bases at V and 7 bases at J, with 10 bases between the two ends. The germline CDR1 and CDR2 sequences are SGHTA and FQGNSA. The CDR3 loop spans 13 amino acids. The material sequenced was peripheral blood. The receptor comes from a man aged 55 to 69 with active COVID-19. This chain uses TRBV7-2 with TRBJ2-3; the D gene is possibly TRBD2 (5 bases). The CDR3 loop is CASSLSRGYTQYF. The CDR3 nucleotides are TGTGCCAGCAGCTTATCCCGCGGGTATACGCAGTATTTT.